This TCR beta chain was profiled in a study of blood T cell repertoires in COVID-19. Study context: Collection of acute and convalescent COVID-19 samples took place in the United States, Italy and Spain. T cells, B-cell-depleted T cells, or PBMCs supplied cDNA or gDNA.

Per the original data handling: Estimates of nucleated cell counts were drawn from the amplification of reference gene primers. Some clones are missing from TCRdb's copy, which holds only in-frame ones; the method was immunoSEQ multiplex PCR. V, J and clone size are taken as reported in that table, and D and trimming were inferred from the DNA itself. The sample contains 100,000 to 130,000 clones, roughly 90% of which appear only once. The length of the CDR3 is 12 residues. Trimming cost V 6 bases and J 8 bases, with 11 bases left between them. Germline assignment: CDR1 MDHEN and CDR2 SYDVKM. Sequencing was done on a sample of peripheral blood. The sequence was obtained from a man aged 35-49 years with active or convalescent COVID-19. The J gene is TRBJ1-5, the V gene TRBV28; D remains ambiguous. The CDR3 loop is CASRVGSKPQHF. The CDR3 nucleotides read TGTGCCAGCAGGGTCGGGTCCAAGCCCCAGCATTTT. The full variable domain, in which reference TRBV28 and TRBJ1-5 provide the parts outside the CDR3, is DVKVTQSSRYLVKRTGEKVFLECVQDMDHENMFWYRQDPGLGLRLIYFSYDVKMKEKGDIPEGYSVSREKKERFSLILESASTNQTSMYLCASRVGSKPQHFGDGTRLSIL.